This TCR beta chain was sequenced during a study of T cell repertoires in cytomegalovirus infection. At the level of the study: Indications of both CMV infection and matching HLA type were provided by public TCR beta signatures. The study's findings and limits: Public TCR beta family frequency separated CMV-and-HLA carriers, including in an independent cohort.

V trimming: 6 bases; J trimming: 7 bases; junction bases outside the gene matches: 9. The CDR3 is 13 residues long. Germline lookup yields CDR1 SQVTM and CDR2 ANQGSEA. TCRdb passed the reads through MiXCR, listing each CDR3 protein once. The table shows some 300,000 distinct CDR3 sequences, with roughly a tenth occurring only once. This clonotype was observed many times. The antigen is undetermined. The TCR originated in a human donor in good health (CMV status not recorded). Some clones in this sample may be carry-over from other donors' samples. This chain links TRBV29-1 with TRBJ2-1; 7 bases are shared with TRBD1. The specimen was PBMCs. This CDR3 is CSVAGGLTNEQFF. As DNA, the CDR3 is TGCAGCGTCGCAGGGGGTCTAACAAATGAGCAGTTCTTC.